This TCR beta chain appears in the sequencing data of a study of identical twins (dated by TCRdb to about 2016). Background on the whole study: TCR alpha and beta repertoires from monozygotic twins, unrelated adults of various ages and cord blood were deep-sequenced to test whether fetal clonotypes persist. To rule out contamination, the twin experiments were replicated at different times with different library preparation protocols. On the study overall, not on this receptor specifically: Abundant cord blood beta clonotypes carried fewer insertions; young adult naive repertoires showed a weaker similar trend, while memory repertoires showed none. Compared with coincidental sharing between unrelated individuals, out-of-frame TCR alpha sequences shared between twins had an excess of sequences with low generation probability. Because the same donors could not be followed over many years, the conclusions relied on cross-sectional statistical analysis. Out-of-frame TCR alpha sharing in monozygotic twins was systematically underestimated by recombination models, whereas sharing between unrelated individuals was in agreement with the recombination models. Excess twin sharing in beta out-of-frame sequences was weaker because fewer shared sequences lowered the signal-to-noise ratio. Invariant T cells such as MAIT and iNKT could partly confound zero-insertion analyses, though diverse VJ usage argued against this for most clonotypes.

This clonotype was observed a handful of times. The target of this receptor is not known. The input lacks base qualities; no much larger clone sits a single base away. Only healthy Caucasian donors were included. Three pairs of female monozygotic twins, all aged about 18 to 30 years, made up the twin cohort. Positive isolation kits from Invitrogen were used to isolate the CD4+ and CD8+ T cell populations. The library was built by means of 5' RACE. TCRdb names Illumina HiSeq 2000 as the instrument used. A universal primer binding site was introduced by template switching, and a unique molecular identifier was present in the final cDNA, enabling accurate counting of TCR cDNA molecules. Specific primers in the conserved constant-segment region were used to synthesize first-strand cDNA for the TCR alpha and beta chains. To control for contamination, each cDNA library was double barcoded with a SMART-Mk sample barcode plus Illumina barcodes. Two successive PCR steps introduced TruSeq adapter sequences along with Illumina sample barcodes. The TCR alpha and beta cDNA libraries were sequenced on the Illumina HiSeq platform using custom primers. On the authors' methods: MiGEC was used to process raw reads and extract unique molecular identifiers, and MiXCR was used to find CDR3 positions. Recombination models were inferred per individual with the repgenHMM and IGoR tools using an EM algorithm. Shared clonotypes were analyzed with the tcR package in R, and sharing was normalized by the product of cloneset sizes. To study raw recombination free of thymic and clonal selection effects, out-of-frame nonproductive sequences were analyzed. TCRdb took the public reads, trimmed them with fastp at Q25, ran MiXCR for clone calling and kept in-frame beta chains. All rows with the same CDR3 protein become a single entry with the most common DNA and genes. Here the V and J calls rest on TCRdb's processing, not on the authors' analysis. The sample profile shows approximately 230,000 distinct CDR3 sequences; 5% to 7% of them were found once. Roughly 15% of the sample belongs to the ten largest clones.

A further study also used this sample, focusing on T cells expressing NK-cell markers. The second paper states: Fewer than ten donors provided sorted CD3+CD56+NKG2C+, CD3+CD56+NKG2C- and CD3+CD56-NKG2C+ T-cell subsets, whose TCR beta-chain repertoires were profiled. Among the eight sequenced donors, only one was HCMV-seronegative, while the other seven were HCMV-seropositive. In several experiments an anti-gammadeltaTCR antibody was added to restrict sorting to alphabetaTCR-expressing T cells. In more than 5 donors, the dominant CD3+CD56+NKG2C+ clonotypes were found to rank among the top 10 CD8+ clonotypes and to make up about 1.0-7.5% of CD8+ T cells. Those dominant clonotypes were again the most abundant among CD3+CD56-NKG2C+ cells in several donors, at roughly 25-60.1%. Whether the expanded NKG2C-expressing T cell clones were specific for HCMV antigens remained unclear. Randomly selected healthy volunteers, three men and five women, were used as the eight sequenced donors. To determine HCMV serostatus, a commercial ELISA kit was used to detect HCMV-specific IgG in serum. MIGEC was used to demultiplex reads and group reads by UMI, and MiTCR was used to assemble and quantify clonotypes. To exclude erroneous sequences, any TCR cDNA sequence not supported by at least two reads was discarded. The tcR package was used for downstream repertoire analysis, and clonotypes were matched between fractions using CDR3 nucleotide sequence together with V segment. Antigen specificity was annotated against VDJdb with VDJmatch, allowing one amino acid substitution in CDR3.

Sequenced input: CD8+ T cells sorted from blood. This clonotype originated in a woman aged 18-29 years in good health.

The DNA is as follows: TGTGCCAGCAGTCCAGGGGGCCGGTACGAGCAGTACTTC. It codes for CASSPGGRYEQYF. The rearrangement joined TRBV12-3 or TRBV12-4 to TRBJ2-7; 8 junctional bases match TRBD1. Trimmed from V: 5 bases; trimmed from J: 4 bases; junction bases lacking a gene match: 4. CDR3 length: 13 amino acids, cysteine to phenylalanine. Only the CDR3 region is kept as DNA, spanning 39 bases read in frame from base 1.